Detailed here is one TCR beta chain. Its matching antigen is unknown. This CDR3 comprises 16 residues. Germline V gene data show CDR1 as SGHRS and CDR2 as YFSETQ. The sample belongs to a study of post-analysis software for immune sequencing data. Study-level information: Patients with relapsing-remitting, secondary progressive and progressive-relapsing multiple sclerosis courses were all represented.

TCR beta cDNA libraries included unique molecular identifiers. MiXCR, run by TCRdb on the PCR reads, gives a single entry per CDR3 protein. The table records about 820,000 distinct CDR3 sequences, approximately 53% of them present only once. Study-level points and caveats: Several TRBV segments (TRBV5-6, TRBV5-1 and TRBV20-1 among them) occurred more frequently in patients than in controls. Under F measure analysis, samples from one preparation batch co-clustered strongly. Compared against controls, patients with multiple sclerosis displayed significantly lower normalized Chao1 diversity.

The source of this sequence is a girl aged 5-17 years with multiple sclerosis. The sample taken for sequencing was blood. This chain links TRBV5-1 with TRBJ2-1, with 9 nucleotides matching TRBD1. The assigned J gene may be wrong: the sequence end matches TRBJ2-7 better. CDR3 in amino acids: CASSFSNRGPDNEQYF. Here the CDR3 DNA reads TGCGCCAGCAGCTTCTCCAACAGGGGGCCTGACAATGAGCAGTACTTC.